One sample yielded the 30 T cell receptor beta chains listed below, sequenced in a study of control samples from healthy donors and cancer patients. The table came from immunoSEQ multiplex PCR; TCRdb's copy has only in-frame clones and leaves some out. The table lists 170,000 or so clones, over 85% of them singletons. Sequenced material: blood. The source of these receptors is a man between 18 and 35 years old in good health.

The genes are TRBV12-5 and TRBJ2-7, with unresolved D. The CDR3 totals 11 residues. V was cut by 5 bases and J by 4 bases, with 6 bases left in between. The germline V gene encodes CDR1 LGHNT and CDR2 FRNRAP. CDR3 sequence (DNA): TGTGCTAGTGGTGATCAATACGAGCAGTACTTC. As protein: CASGDQYEQYF.

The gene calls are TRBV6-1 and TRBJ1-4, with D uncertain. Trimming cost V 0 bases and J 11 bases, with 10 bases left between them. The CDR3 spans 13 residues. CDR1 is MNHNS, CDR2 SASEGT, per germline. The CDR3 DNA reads TGTGCCAGCAGTGAAGCTAGGACGGGGAAACTGTTTTTT. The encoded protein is CASSEARTGKLFF.

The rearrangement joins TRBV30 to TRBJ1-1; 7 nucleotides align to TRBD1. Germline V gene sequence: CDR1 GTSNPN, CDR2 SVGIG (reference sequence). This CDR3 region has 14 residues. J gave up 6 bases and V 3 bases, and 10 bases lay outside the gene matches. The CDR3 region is CAWRPNRGPSEAFF. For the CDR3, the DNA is TGTGCCTGGAGGCCTAACAGGGGCCCCTCTGAAGCTTTCTTT.

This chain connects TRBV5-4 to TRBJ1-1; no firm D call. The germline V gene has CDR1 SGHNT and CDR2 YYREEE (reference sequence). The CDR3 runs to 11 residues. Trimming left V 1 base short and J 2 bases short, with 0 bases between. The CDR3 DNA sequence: TGTGCCAGCAGCTTGAACACTGAAGCTTTCTTT. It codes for CASSLNTEAFF.

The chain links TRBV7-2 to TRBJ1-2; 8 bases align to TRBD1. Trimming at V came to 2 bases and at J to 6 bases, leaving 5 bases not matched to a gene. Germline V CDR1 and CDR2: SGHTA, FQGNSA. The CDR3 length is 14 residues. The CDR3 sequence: CASSLQGAGDGYTF. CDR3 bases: TGTGCCAGCAGCTTACAGGGGGCGGGCGATGGCTACACCTTC.

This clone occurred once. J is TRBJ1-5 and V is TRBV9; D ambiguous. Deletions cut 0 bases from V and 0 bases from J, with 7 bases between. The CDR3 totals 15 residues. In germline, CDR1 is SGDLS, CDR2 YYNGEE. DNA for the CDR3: TGTGCCAGCAGCGTAGGGATAGATAGCAATCAGCCCCAGCATTTT. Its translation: CASSVGIDSNQPQHF.

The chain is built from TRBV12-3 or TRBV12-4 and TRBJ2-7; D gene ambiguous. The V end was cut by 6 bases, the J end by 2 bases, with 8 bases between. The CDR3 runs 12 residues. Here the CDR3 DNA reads TGTGCCAGCAGCCAGGTGACCTACGAGCAGTACTTC. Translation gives CASSQVTYEQYF.

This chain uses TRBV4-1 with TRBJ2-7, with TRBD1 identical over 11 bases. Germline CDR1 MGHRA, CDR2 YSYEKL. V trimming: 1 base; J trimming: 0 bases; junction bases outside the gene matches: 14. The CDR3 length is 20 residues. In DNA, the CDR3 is TGCGCCAGCAGCCAAGTAGGCACCGGGACAGGGGGGATCAGCTCCTACGAGCAGTACTTC. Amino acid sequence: CASSQVGTGTGGISSYEQYF.

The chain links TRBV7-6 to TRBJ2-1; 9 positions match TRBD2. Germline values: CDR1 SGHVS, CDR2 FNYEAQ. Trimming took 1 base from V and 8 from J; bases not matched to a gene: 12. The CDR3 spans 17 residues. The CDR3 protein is CASSLEVGGGALDEQFF. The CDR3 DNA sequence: TGTGCCAGCAGCTTAGAAGTGGGCGGGGGGGCCTTAGATGAGCAGTTCTTC.

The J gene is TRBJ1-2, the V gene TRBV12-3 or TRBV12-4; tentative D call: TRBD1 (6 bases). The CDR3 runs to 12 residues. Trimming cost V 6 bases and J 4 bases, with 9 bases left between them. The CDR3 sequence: CASRVGGYGYTF. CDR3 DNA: TGTGCCAGCAGGGTAGGGGGCTATGGCTACACCTTC.

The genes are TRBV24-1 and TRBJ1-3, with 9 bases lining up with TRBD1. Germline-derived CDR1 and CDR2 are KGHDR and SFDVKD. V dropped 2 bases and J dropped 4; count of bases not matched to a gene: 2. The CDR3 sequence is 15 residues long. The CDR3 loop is CATSDSTGGGNTIYF. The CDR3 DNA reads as TGTGCCACCAGTGATTCAACAGGGGGCGGAAACACCATATATTTT.

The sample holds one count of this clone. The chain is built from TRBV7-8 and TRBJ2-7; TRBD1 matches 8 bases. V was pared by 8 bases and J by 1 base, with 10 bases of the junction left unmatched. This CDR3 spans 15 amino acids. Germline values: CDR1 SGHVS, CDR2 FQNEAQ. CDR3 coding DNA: TGTGCCAGCGCCCCTGTCCGGGACAGGTCCTACGAGCAGTACTTC. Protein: CASAPVRDRSYEQYF.

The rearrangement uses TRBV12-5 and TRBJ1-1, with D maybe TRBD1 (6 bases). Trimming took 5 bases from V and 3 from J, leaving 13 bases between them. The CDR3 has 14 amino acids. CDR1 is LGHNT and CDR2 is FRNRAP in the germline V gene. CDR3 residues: CASGAGQFHTEAFF. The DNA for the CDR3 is TGTGCTAGTGGTGCCGGACAGTTTCACACTGAAGCTTTCTTT.

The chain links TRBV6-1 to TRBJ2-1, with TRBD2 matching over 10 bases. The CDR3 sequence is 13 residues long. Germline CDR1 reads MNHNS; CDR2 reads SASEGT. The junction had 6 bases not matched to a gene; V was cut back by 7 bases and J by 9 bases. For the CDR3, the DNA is TGTGCCAGCAAGAGCGGGGGGGCCTCTGAGCAGTTCTTC. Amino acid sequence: CASKSGGASEQFF.

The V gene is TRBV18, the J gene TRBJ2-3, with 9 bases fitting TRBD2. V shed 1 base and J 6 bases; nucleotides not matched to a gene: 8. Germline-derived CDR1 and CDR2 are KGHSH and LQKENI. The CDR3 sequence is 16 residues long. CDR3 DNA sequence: TGTGCCAGCTCACCACTGGCTAGCGGGGTGTTGGATACGCAGTATTTT. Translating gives CASSPLASGVLDTQYF.

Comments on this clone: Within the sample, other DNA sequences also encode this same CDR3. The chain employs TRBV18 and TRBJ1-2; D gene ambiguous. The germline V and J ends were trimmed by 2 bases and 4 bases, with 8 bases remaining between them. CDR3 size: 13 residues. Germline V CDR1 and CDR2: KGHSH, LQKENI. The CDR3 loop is CASSPEGSYGYTF. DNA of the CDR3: TGTGCCAGCTCACCAGAAGGGAGCTATGGCTACACCTTC.

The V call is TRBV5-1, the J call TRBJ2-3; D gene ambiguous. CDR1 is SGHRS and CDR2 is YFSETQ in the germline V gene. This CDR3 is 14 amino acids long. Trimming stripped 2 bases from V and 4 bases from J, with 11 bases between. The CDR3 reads CASSFPNSADTQYF. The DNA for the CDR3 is TGCGCCAGCAGCTTCCCAAACTCAGCAGATACGCAGTATTTT.

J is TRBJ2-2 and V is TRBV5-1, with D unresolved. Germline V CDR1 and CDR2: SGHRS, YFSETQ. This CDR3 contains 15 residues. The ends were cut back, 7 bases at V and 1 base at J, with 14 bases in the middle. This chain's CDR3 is CASVFDTLNTGELFF. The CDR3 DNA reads TGCGCCAGCGTTTTCGACACCTTGAACACCGGGGAGCTGTTTTTT.

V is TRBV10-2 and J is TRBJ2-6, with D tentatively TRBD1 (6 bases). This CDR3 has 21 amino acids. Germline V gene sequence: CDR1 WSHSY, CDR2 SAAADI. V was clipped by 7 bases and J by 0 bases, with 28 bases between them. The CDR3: CASTPPPNPRDIFSGANVLTF. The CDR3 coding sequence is TGCGCCAGCACCCCTCCCCCCAACCCTCGGGACATCTTCTCTGGGGCCAACGTCCTGACTTTC.

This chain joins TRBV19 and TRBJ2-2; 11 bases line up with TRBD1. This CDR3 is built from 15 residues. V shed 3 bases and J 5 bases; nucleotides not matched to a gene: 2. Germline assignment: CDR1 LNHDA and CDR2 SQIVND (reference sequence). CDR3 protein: CASSIRDRGTGELFF. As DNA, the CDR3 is TGTGCCAGTAGTATCCGGGACAGGGGGACCGGGGAGCTGTTTTTT.

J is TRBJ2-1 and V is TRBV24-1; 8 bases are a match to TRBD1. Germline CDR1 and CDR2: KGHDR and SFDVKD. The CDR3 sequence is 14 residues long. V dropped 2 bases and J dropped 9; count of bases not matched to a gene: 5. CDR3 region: CATSDSRTGTEQFF. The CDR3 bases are TGTGCCACCAGTGATTCCCGGACAGGGACTGAGCAGTTCTTC.

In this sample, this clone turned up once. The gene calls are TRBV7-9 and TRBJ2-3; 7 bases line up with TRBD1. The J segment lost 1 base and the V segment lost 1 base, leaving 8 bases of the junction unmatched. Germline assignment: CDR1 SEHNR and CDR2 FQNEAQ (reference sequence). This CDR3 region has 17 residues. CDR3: CASSLVQRGPGTDTQYF. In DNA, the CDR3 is TGTGCCAGCAGCTTAGTGCAGAGGGGGCCTGGCACAGATACGCAGTATTTT. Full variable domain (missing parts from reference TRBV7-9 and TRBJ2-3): DTGVSQNPRHKITKRGQNVTFRCDPISEHNRLYWYRQTLGQGPEFLTYFQNEAQLEKSRLLSDRFSAERPKGSFSTLEIQRTEQGDSAMYLCASSLVQRGPGTDTQYFGPGTRLTVL.

The CDR3 spells CASSYSSAREQFF. CDR3 coding DNA: TGTGCCAGCAGTTACTCCAGCGCTAGGGAGCAGTTCTTC. The chain carries TRBV6-5 and TRBJ2-1; D remains ambiguous. This CDR3 has 13 amino acids. Trimming pared 0 bases from V and 10 bases from J, leaving 10 bases between. The germline V gene has CDR1 MNHEY and CDR2 SVGAGI.

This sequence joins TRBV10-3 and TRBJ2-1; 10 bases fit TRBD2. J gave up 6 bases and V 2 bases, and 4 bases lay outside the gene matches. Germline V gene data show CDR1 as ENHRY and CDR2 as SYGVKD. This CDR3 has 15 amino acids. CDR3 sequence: CAISELGTSANEQFF. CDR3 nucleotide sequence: TGTGCCATCAGTGAGCTAGGGACTAGCGCCAATGAGCAGTTCTTC.

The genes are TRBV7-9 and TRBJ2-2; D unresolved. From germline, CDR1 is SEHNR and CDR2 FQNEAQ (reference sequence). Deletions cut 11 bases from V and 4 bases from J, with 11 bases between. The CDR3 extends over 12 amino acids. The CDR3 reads CASHWSTGELFF. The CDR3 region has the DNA TGTGCCTCACACTGGAGCACCGGGGAGCTGTTTTTT.

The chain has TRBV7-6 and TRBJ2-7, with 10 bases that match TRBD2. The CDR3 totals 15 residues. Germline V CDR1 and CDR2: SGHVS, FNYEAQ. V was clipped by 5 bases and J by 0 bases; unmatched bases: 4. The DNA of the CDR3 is TGTGCCAGCAGCGCTCTAGCGGGGGCCTCCTACGAGCAGTACTTC. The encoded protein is CASSALAGASYEQYF. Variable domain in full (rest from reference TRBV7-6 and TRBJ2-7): GAGVSQSPRYKVTKRGQDVALRCDPISGHVSLYWYRQALGQGPEFLTYFNYEAQQDKSGLPNDRFSAERPEGSISTLTIQRTEQRDSAMYRCASSALAGASYEQYFGPGTRLTVT.

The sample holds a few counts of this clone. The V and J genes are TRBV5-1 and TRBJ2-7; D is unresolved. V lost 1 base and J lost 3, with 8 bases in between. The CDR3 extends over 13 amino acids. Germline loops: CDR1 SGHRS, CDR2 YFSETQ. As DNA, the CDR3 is TGCGCCAGCAGCTTGAGCCCCAACTACGAGCAGTACTTC. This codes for CASSLSPNYEQYF.

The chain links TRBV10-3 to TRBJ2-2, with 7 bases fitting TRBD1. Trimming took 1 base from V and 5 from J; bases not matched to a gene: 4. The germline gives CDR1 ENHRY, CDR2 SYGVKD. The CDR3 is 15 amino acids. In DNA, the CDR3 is TGTGCCATCAGTGAGTTGTCAGGGGGAACCGGGGAGCTGTTTTTT. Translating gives CAISELSGGTGELFF.

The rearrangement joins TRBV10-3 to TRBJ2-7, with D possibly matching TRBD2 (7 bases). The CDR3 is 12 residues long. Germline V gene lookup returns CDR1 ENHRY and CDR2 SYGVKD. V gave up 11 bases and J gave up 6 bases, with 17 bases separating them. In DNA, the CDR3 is TGTGCCTCCAGGGGCGGGGGCGTCGAGCAGTACTTC. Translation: CASRGGGVEQYF.

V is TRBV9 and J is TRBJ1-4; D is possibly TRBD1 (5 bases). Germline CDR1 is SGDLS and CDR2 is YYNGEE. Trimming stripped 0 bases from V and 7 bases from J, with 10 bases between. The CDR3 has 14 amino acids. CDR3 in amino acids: CASSVDGTAEKLFF. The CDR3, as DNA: TGTGCCAGCAGCGTAGATGGGACGGCTGAAAAACTGTTTTTT.